This TCR beta chain was obtained from a study of blood T cells in healthy people across ages. A second PCR of about 7 to 11 cycles used a sample-barcoded 5' primer and a J-beta primer mix. TCRdb re-derived calls from the 5' RACE reads in MiXCR, one entry per CDR3 protein. Of 650,000 to 1,000,000 distinct CDR3 sequences detected, roughly 46% appear once; the ten largest clones hold over 15%. This clonotype showed up many times. The length of the CDR3 is 14 residues. The V gene's germline CDR1 is SQVTM and CDR2 ANQGSEA. V lost 6 bases to trimming and J lost 1 base; unmatched junction nucleotides: 4. The chain uses TRBV29-1 and TRBJ1-5, with 9 bases matching TRBD1. The TCR originated in an elderly man in good health. The specimen was blood. The CDR3 is CSVYDRGSNQPQHF. CDR3 coding DNA: TGCAGCGTCTATGACAGGGGGAGCAATCAGCCCCAGCATTTT.